What follows are 21 T cell receptor beta chains derived from one specimen sequenced in a study of blood T cell repertoires in COVID-19. The repertoire was sequenced with immunoSEQ multiplex PCR; TCRdb's copy has only in-frame clones and lacks some. The sample lists roughly 240,000 clones, around four fifths occurring once. Input material: peripheral blood. The source is a man in his sixties who had recovered from COVID-19.

The chain has TRBV2 and TRBJ2-3; 9 positions match TRBD1. Germline CDR1 reads SNHLY; CDR2 reads FYNNEI. The V segment lost 8 bases and the J segment 5 bases; nucleotides outside the gene matches: 5. The CDR3 has 13 amino acids. The DNA for the CDR3 is TGTGCCAGCGGGGGACAGGGCCAAGATACGCAGTATTTT. Translated: CASGGQGQDTQYF.

This chain links TRBV12-3 or TRBV12-4 with TRBJ2-4, with TRBD1 matching 7 bases. This CDR3 comprises 13 residues. V shed 6 bases, J shed 8 bases, and the junction held 7 bases outside the gene matches. The CDR3 loop is CASSKQGTHIQYF. The CDR3 region has the DNA TGTGCCAGCAGCAAACAGGGGACACACATTCAGTACTTC.

This chain connects TRBV29-1 to TRBJ2-5, with 8 bases identical to TRBD1. J gave up 9 bases and V 1 base, and 7 bases lay outside the gene matches. The CDR3 has 13 residues. Germline CDR1 SQVTM, CDR2 ANQGSEA. CDR3 residues: CSVEGQGRKAQYF. DNA for the CDR3: TGCAGCGTTGAAGGACAGGGGCGAAAGGCCCAGTACTTC.

V is TRBV19 and J is TRBJ2-3, with 11 bases lining up with TRBD2. Per the germline V gene, CDR1 is LNHDA and CDR2 is SQIVND (reference sequence). The CDR3 contains 18 residues. The V segment lost 6 bases and the J segment 2 bases; nucleotides outside the gene matches: 13. CDR3: CASSRLSGRAQDTDTQYF. The CDR3 DNA is TGTGCCAGTAGCCGTCTTAGCGGGAGGGCCCAGGACACAGATACGCAGTATTTT.

This rearrangement joins TRBV19 to TRBJ2-7, with 10 bases matching TRBD1. Germline loops: CDR1 LNHDA, CDR2 SQIVND (reference sequence). This CDR3 has 15 residues. V shed 1 base, J shed 3 bases, and the junction held 3 bases outside the gene matches. Written as DNA, the CDR3 is TGTGCCAGTAGTATAGTTGGGACAGGGGACTACGAGCAGTACTTC. This codes for CASSIVGTGDYEQYF. Full variable domain (rest looked up from reference TRBV19 and TRBJ2-7): DGGITQSPKYLFRKEGQNVTLSCEQNLNHDAMYWYRQDPGQGLRLIYYSQIVNDFQKGDIAEGYSVSREKKESFPLTVTSAQKNPTAFYLCASSIVGTGDYEQYFGPGTRLTVT.

This chain joins TRBV9 and TRBJ2-3; 7 nucleotides match TRBD2. Germline values: CDR1 SGDLS, CDR2 YYNGEE. This CDR3 contains 16 residues. V dropped 1 base and J dropped 0; count of bases not matched to a gene: 5. CDR3 DNA sequence: TGTGCCAGCAGCGTATCTAGCGGCCAAAGCACAGATACGCAGTATTTT. This codes for CASSVSSGQSTDTQYF.

This clone was found once. The rearrangement uses TRBV6-1 and TRBJ2-5; D is unresolved. V lost 4 bases and J lost 2, with 20 bases in between. Per the germline V gene, CDR1 is MNHNS and CDR2 is SASEGT. The CDR3 contains 17 residues. Here the CDR3 DNA reads TGTGCCAGCAGTGCGTACTATAGACCACATCTTCAAGAGACCCAGTACTTC. Translation gives CASSAYYRPHLQETQYF.

The chain has TRBV7-8 and TRBJ2-7, with 11 positions matching TRBD2. Unmatched junction bases numbered 12, after V lost 1 base and J lost 4 bases. This CDR3 is built from 18 residues. Germline assignment: CDR1 SGHVS and CDR2 FQNEAQ. This CDR3 reads CASSLVVVAGGLPYEQYF. The CDR3 DNA is TGTGCCAGCAGCTTAGTAGTCGTAGCGGGAGGGCTCCCATACGAGCAGTACTTC.

This chain connects TRBV11-2 to TRBJ2-3, with D maybe TRBD2 (6 bases). Germline V gene lookup returns CDR1 SGHAT and CDR2 FQNNGV. Trimming took 4 bases from V and 5 from J, leaving 16 bases between them. The CDR3 consists of 15 residues. CDR3 DNA sequence: TGTGCCAGCAGCTCGTCCGGGACCGGGGGAGATACGCAGTATTTT. Amino acid sequence: CASSSSGTGGDTQYF.

The chain recombines TRBV5-5 with TRBJ2-7, with no clear D. Germline values: CDR1 SGHKS, CDR2 YYEKEE (reference sequence). The germline V and J ends were trimmed by 0 bases and 4 bases, with 11 bases remaining between them. This CDR3 has 14 residues. Here the CDR3 reads CASSLAGVSYEQYF. DNA for the CDR3: TGTGCCAGCAGCTTGGCAGGTGTGAGTTACGAGCAGTACTTC.

The V call is TRBV2, the J call TRBJ2-5; 8 bases are shared with TRBD2. Germline lookup yields CDR1 SNHLY and CDR2 FYNNEI. Losses at the gene ends were 5 bases for V and 2 bases for J; bases not matched to a gene: 4. The CDR3 is 14 amino acids. CDR3: CASSRTGGQETQYF. The CDR3 DNA is TGTGCCAGCAGTAGGACGGGGGGGCAAGAGACCCAGTACTTC.

In DNA form, the CDR3 reads TGCGCCAGCAGCCGTATACGGGCAACTAATGAAAAACTGTTTTTT. Translated, it gives CASSRIRATNEKLFF. The V gene is TRBV5-1, the J gene TRBJ1-4; no reliable D call. Deletions cut 4 bases from V and 0 bases from J, with 10 bases between. The CDR3 runs 15 residues. Germline values: CDR1 SGHRS, CDR2 YFSETQ.

This chain uses TRBV11-2 with TRBJ1-1, with TRBD1 matching 7 bases. The J segment lost 4 bases and the V segment lost 4 bases, leaving 6 bases of the junction unmatched. Germline assignment: CDR1 SGHAT and CDR2 FQNNGV. The CDR3 is made up of 14 amino acids. The CDR3 DNA reads TGTGCCAGCAGCTCGAACAGGGGAGGCACTGAAGCTTTCTTT. Encoded protein: CASSSNRGGTEAFF.

This chain links TRBV7-2 with TRBJ2-1, with TRBD2 matching over 9 bases. Germline trimming cut 1 base from V and 4 bases from J; bases unmatched to any gene: 5. Per the germline V gene, CDR1 is SGHTA and CDR2 is FQGNSA. The CDR3 runs 16 residues. Here the CDR3 DNA reads TGTGCCAGCAGCTTAGGGTTAGCGGGGGCGTACAATGAGCAGTTCTTC. It yields the protein CASSLGLAGAYNEQFF.

The chain combines TRBV7-9 with TRBJ2-3; TRBD2 aligns across 16 bases. The CDR3 runs to 17 residues. The ends lost 5 bases at V and 2 bases at J; junction bases unmatched: 4. Germline V gives CDR1 SEHNR, CDR2 FQNEAQ (reference sequence). The CDR3 spells CASSAGTSGGVTDTQYF. CDR3 bases: TGTGCCAGCAGCGCCGGGACTAGCGGGGGGGTCACAGATACGCAGTATTTT.

J is TRBJ2-5 and V is TRBV7-9, with 9 bases lining up with TRBD1. This CDR3 contains 14 residues. V shed 6 bases and J 2 bases; nucleotides not matched to a gene: 4. Germline V lookup: CDR1 SEHNR, CDR2 FQNEAQ (reference sequence). CDR3 protein: CASRRDRAQETQYF. In DNA form, the CDR3 reads TGTGCCAGCAGACGGGACAGGGCACAAGAGACCCAGTACTTC.

The chain joins TRBV9 to TRBJ2-2; TRBD1 is a possible D gene (6 bases). Germline CDR1 SGDLS, CDR2 YYNGEE. V dropped 2 bases and J dropped 5 bases, with 10 bases sitting between them. CDR3 length equals 14 residues. CDR3 nucleotides: TGTGCCAGCAGCGTCGTCAGGGGAACCGGGGAGCTGTTTTTT. Translated: CASSVVRGTGELFF. Combining the CDR3 with reference TRBV9 and TRBJ2-2 gives the whole variable domain DSGVTQTPKHLITATGQRVTLRCSPRSGDLSVYWYQQSLDQGLQFLIQYYNGEERAKGNILERFSAQQFPDLHSELNLSSLELGDSALYFCASSVVRGTGELFFGEGSRLTVL.

This chain joins TRBV29-1 and TRBJ1-5, with 9 bases fitting TRBD1. CDR3 length: 13 amino acids. The germline gives CDR1 SQVTM, CDR2 ANQGSEA. V trimming: 7 bases; J trimming: 7 bases; junction bases outside the gene matches: 8. CDR3 sequence (DNA): TGCAGCGGGGGGACAGGGAGAGGACAGCCCCAGCATTTT. Protein product: CSGGTGRGQPQHF.

This chain connects TRBV7-9 to TRBJ2-7; 8 nucleotides line up with TRBD1. V shed 6 bases, J shed 1 base, and the junction held 11 bases outside the gene matches. The CDR3 totals 16 residues. The V gene's germline CDR1 is SEHNR and CDR2 FQNEAQ (reference sequence). Here the CDR3 reads CASRPNLGTGSYEQYF. For the CDR3, the DNA is TGTGCCAGCAGACCTAACCTCGGGACAGGATCCTACGAGCAGTACTTC.

This CDR3 reads CASTSSGEQFF. DNA for the CDR3: TGTGCCAGTACCTCCTCCGGTGAGCAGTTCTTC. This chain links TRBV19 with TRBJ2-1, with no clear D. Trimming took 7 bases from V and 9 from J, leaving 10 bases between them. The CDR3 is 11 amino acids. From germline, CDR1 is LNHDA and CDR2 SQIVND (reference sequence).

The chain has TRBV6-5 and TRBJ2-3; 7 bases are shared with TRBD2. The CDR3 contains 15 residues. Trimming removed 2 bases from V and 1 base from J; junction bases left unmatched: 3. Germline loops: CDR1 MNHEY, CDR2 SVGAGI. CDR3 coding DNA: TGTGCCAGCAGTTACCGCGCGGGAGGCACAGATACGCAGTATTTT. This translates into CASSYRAGGTDTQYF.